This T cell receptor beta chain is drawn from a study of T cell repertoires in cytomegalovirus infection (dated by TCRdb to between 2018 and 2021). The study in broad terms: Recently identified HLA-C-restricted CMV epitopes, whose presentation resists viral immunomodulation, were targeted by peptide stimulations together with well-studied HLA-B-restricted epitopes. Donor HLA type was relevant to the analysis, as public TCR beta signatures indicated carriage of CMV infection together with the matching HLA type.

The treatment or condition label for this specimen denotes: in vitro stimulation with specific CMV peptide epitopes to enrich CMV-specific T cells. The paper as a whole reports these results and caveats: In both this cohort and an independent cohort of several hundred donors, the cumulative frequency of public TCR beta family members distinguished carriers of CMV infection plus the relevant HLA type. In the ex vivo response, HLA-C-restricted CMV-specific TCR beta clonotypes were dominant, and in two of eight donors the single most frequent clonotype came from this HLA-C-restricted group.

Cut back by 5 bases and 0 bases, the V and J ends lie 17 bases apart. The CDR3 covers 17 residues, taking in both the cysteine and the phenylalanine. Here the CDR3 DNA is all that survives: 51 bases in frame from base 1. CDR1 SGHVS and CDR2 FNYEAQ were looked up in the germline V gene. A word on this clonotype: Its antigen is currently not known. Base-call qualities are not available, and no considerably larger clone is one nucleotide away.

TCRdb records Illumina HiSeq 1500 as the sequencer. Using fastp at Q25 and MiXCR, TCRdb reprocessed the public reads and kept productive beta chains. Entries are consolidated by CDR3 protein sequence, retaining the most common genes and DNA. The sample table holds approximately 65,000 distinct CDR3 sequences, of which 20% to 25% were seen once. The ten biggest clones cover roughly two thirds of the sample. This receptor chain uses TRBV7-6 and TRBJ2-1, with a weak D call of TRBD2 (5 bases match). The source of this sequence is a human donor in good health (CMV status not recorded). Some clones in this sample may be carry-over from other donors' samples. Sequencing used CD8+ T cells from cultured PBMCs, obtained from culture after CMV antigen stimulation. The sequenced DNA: TGTGCCAGCAGCCTCAACATCGGGGTTAACTCCTACAATGAGCAGTTCTTC. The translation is CASSLNIGVNSYNEQFF.